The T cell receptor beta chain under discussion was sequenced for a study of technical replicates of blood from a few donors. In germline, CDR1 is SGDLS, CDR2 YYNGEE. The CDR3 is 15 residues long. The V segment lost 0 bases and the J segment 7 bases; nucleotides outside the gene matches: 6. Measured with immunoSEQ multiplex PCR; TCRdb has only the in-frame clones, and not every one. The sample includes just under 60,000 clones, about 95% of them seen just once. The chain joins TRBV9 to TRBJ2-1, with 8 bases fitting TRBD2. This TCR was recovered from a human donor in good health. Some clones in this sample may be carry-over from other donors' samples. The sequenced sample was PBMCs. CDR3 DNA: TGTGCCAGCAGCGTAGGTTCCGGGGGGGTAAATGAGCAGTTCTTC. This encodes CASSVGSGGVNEQFF.